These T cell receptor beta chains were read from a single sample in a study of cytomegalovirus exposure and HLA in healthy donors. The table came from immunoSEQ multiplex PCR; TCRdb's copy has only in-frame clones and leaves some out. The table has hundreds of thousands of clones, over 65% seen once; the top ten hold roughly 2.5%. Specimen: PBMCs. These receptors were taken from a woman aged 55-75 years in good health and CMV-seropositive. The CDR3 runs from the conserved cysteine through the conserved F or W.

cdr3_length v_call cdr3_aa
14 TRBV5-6 CASNRVDTAYEQYF
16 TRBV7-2 CASSLQGYPGANVLTF
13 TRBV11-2 CASSLDRETGYTF
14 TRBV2 CASSPVTTGFGYTF
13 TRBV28 CASNQGGGREQYF
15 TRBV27 CASSFRGGASYGYTF
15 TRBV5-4 CASTPSGGARETQYF
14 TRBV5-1 CASSLIAGAHEQYF
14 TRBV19 CASSRGQGDQPQHF
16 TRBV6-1 CASSESGRWGGSPLHF
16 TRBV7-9 CASSFRTSGRADEQFF
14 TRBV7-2 CASSPTSGGATQYF
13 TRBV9 CASSVGTTDTQYF
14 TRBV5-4 CASSWNRFNTEAFF
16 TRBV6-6 CASSYTPTGGRWGAFF
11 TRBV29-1 CSVRQGEKLFF
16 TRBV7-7 CASSLMAGAWGDTQYF
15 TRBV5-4 CASSPTSWRTDTQYF
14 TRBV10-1 CATWGSGRAYEQYF
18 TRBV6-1 CASSEARGAGGLTDTQYF
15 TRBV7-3 CASSRNSGSTDTQYF
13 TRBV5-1 CASSLSGNYGYTF
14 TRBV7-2 CASSLEVSADTQYF
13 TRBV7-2 CASSPQLAGEQYF
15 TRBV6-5 CASSYTTGGGETQYF
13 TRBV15 CATSARDRYEQYF
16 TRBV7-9 CASSLWTGGRSETQYF
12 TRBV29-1 CSVGEGQGEQFF